The clone carrying this TCR beta chain was counted only a few times. Its specificity is not known. From germline, CDR1 is MNHEY and CDR2 SVGAGI. The CDR3 consists of 15 residues. V lost 0 bases, J lost 4 bases, and 3 bases stayed unmatched. Selection for sequencing was limited to patients who had shown CD8+CD57+ cell expansion by flow cytometry. The patients all had a severe acquired aplastic anemia diagnosis. Blood sampling was performed on the patients, and none of them had received therapy by then. This entry is derived from a study of CD8+CD57+ T cells in acquired aplastic anemia. Study-level information: Average DNA yield from sorted CD4+ and CD8+ cells was approximately 3 ug. Study results and limitations: In CD8+ cells, Simpson's diversity showed no significant difference between patients and controls.

Using genomic DNA as the template, TCR beta VDJ and CDR3 profiling was carried out. Via MiXCR, TCRdb re-called the reads, giving one row per CDR3 protein. This table has 450,000 to 550,000 distinct CDR3 sequences, roughly 34% appearing once. The chain couples TRBV6-5 to TRBJ1-1; 9 positions agree with TRBD1. This clonotype was obtained from a human donor with aplastic anemia. The sample consisted of sorted CD4+, CD8+, or CD8+CD57+ T cells (not recorded which) from PBMCs. Here the CDR3 DNA reads TGTGCCAGCAGTTACTCGGGACAGGGCGGCACTGAAGCTTTCTTT. Amino acid sequence: CASSYSGQGGTEAFF.